This T cell receptor (beta chain) came from a study of blood T cells in healthy people across ages (dated by TCRdb to between 2015 and 2017). Context from the whole study: In model experiments, roughly one uniquely barcoded TCR beta cDNA molecule per two T cells was captured by template switching. Using deep sequencing normalized with unique cDNA molecular identifiers, the study measured how TCR beta repertoire diversity changes with age. The donors were split into four age groups: young (average about 16 years), middle-aged (over 35), aged (roughly 68) and long-lived (approximately 80). To avoid experimental bias, donors of different ages were randomly spread across the sequencing lanes. The study analyzed two additional independent replicas of 1 million unique cDNA reads from the same blood draw for two donors, one aged 18 to 30 and one aged 80 or older. The investigation overall reported the following: Observed TCR beta diversity per million T cells fell roughly linearly with age, and a significant reduction was already apparent by age about 43. The long-lived group showed more naive CD4+ T cells, fewer expanded clones and increased TCR diversity than the aged group, suggesting age selection. Bulk unsorted PBMC profiling prevented conclusive comparison of naive and antigen-experienced compartments. The percentage of naive T cells measured by flow cytometry correlated strongly with observed TCR beta diversity. Estimates of total diversity from one million sequenced T cells were regarded as lower bounds and underestimates. Because the CMV infection status of the donors was unknown, age-related changes in expanded clonotypes may potentially have been confounded.

Worth noting for this clonotype: Its antigen is currently not known. One base away there is no much larger clone; base qualities are not given.

Library construction relied on 5' RACE. Sequenced on an Illumina HiSeq 2500. The second PCR ran for about 6 to 12 cycles and used a J-beta primer mix along with a sample-barcoded 5' primer. A template-switch 5' adaptor carrying 12 random nucleotides introduced a unique molecular identifier onto each TCR beta cDNA molecule. Each sample yielded at least 3 million CDR3-containing paired-end reads. The Mint cDNA synthesis kit, primed by a TRBC-specific oligonucleotide, was used to synthesize first-strand cDNA from all RNA. After uracil-DNA glycosylase treatment, a first 18-cycle PCR used universal primers M1SS and BC2_uni_R on all cDNA. The study's own analysis went as follows. Normalization of each sample was performed by random selection of 1 million high-quality reads, each carrying a distinct molecular identifier. Instead of being binned into consensus sequences, reads with shared molecular identifiers were discarded. MiTCR, with a Q25 quality threshold and the strictest error-elimination algorithm, was used for CDR3 identification, clonotype clustering and error correction. A nonparametric unseen species model with Euler transformation was used to estimate lower-bound total TCR beta diversity. TCRdb reprocessed the public reads (quality trimming at Q25 with fastp, clone calling with MiXCR) and kept in-frame beta chains. Each entry merges the rows of one CDR3 protein and shows their most common DNA and genes. Here the V and J calls rest on TCRdb's processing, not on the authors' analysis. Here the sample has 1.5 million to 2 million distinct CDR3 sequences; around half occur a single time. Less than 2.5% of the sample comes from the top ten.

The germline V gene encodes CDR1 SQVTM and CDR2 ANQGSEA. The CDR3 measures 13 amino acids from cysteine to phenylalanine. Only the CDR3 DNA stays, 39 bases, in frame from base 1. The donors were 40 or so Caucasian individuals from Russia, aged 6 to 90 years, who were systemically healthy. Each donor gave 9.5 to 10 milliliters of peripheral blood, drawn into EDTA-treated Vacutainer tubes. PBMCs were isolated by Ficoll-Paque density-gradient centrifugation, with at least 7 million obtained per sample. Trizol reagent was used to extract total RNA from PBMCs, with at least 5.5 micrograms per sample. Naive CD45RAhigh/CD27high T cell percentages were measured by flow cytometry on a PBMC aliquot from every donor.

The chain is assembled from TRBV29-1 and TRBJ2-7; TRBD2 is possibly the D segment (7 matching bases). Material: blood. This TCR came from a woman between 40 and 55 years old in good health. The nucleotide sequence reads as follows: TGCAGGTTGGGGGGGCCTCTGGAAGGGGAGCAGTACTTC. Its amino acids are CRLGGPLEGEQYF.